This T cell receptor beta chain emerged from a study of T-cell reconstitution after alpha-beta-depleted transplantation in children. Findings and caveats of the study: T-cell counts and diversity at one year post-transplant came mainly from newly produced T cells. For some patients, TCRbeta diversity was high at day 60 because of recipient T cells and thymic progenitors that survived. Reported findings indicate that, about two months after transplant, alpha-beta T cells came from several hundred expanded clones, which were derived from non-depleted graft cells.

CDR1 SGHRS and CDR2 YFSETQ come from the germline V gene. The CDR3 contains 17 residues. Unmatched junction bases numbered 13, after V lost 2 bases and J lost 5 bases. Comment on this clonotype: The antigen remains undetermined.

TCRbeta library preparation incorporated unique molecular identifiers. Each CDR3 protein is one row after TCRdb ran MiXCR on the PCR reads. The sample comprises fewer than 700,000 distinct CDR3 sequences, approximately 13% of which are singletons, and 2.2% rests with the top ten. The chain uses TRBV5-1 and TRBJ2-3; 8 bases agree with TRBD1. This TCR came from a male patient younger than 18 who had a stem cell transplant for acute myeloid leukemia, so the T cells may come from the graft donor. This specimen consisted of PBMCs, mostly from graft donor cells, obtained 360 days after TCRalphabeta/CD19-depleted stem cell transplant. CDR3 nucleotides: TGCGCCAGCAGCTTTCCGACAGGGGCGAGTCGCTTAGATACGCAGTATTTT. This encodes CASSFPTGASRLDTQYF.